This is a list of T cell receptor beta chains from one sample in a study of blood T cell repertoires in COVID-19. Using immunoSEQ multiplex PCR, the repertoire was profiled, and TCRdb retains in-frame clones only, with some absent. The sample shows fewer than 350,000 clones, around 88% of them seen only once. Sequenced sample: PBMCs or T cells enriched from blood (not recorded which). Receptors were obtained from a woman aged 40 to 55 who had recovered from COVID-19. Both conserved end residues are part of each CDR3. D genes are given only for firm matches. For some rows the clone size is stated as once, few or many, or as a class when expanded; others skip it.

length	D	V	J	size	CDR3	DNA
15	TRBD1	TRBV30	TRBJ1-4	.	CAWSGQGWTNEKLFF	TGTGCCTGGAGTGGACAGGGGTGGACTAATGAAAAACTGTTTTTT
14	TRBD2	TRBV5-1	TRBJ2-1	once	CASSLLAERDEQFF	TGCGCCAGCAGCCTTCTAGCGGAGAGGGATGAGCAGTTCTTC
16	TRBD2	TRBV9	TRBJ2-1	.	CASSVHGLAGNNEQFF	TGTGCCAGCAGCGTACACGGACTAGCGGGGAACAATGAGCAGTTCTTC
17	TRBD2	TRBV5-6	TRBJ2-2	.	CASSFSGLPLTTGELFF	TGTGCCAGCAGCTTTAGCGGGCTGCCTCTTACCACCGGGGAGCTGTTTTTT
14	TRBD1	TRBV7-6	TRBJ1-5	.	CASSAGQGHQPQHF	TGTGCCAGCAGCGCCGGACAGGGCCATCAGCCCCAGCATTTT
15	.	TRBV24-1	TRBJ1-5	.	CATSDPGGDNQPQHF	TGTGCCACCAGTGACCCGGGGGGGGACAATCAGCCCCAGCATTTT
13	.	TRBV5-1	TRBJ2-3	.	CASSSGRGDTQYF	TGCGCCAGCAGCTCTGGCCGGGGGGATACGCAGTATTTT
16	TRBD2	TRBV28	TRBJ2-7	.	CASTWRPSGRYYEQYF	TGTGCCAGCACCTGGAGGCCTAGCGGGAGATACTACGAGCAGTACTTC
15	.	TRBV4-1	TRBJ2-5	.	CASSQLQGTQETQYF	TGCGCCAGCAGCCAGCTACAGGGAACCCAAGAGACCCAGTACTTC
16	.	TRBV5-1	TRBJ1-3	.	CASSLGQTSSGNTIYF	TGCGCCAGCAGCTTGGGACAGACGAGCTCTGGAAACACCATATATTTT
15	TRBD1	TRBV7-8	TRBJ1-5	.	CASSHDTGGFQPQHF	TGTGCCAGCAGCCACGATACAGGGGGCTTTCAGCCCCAGCATTTT